Below, one T cell receptor beta chain is given with its context. Its antigen is currently unknown. Between the trimmed V and J ends, which lost 2 bases and 4 bases, there was a span of 15 bases. CDR3 size: 15 residues. Germline CDR1 reads SGHRS; CDR2 reads YFSETQ. This specimen comes from a study of cytomegalovirus exposure and HLA in healthy donors. Primers for the PCR totalled 60 Vbeta and 13 Jbeta. Sequenced by immunoSEQ multiplex PCR; TCRdb stores in-frame clones only, minus some. The sample carries around 220,000 clones, approximately 83% recorded once. Findings of the study overall: Researchers had no immune exposure information except CMV serostatus available. V- and J-gene trimming in TCR beta was tied to a missense DCLRE1C variant by an analysis performed later.

This TCR was sampled from a girl aged 10-17 years in good health and CMV-seronegative. The chain has TRBV5-1 and TRBJ2-5, with D possibly TRBD2 on 6 matching bases. Source material: PBMCs. The CDR3 coding sequence is TGCGCCAGCAGCTTTCGTTCGGGGGATAGAGAGACCCAGTACTTC. Its translation is CASSFRSGDRETQYF.